This T cell receptor beta chain was identified in a study of PD-1 blockade in classical Hodgkin lymphoma. Study outcomes and limitations: With respect to the repertoire differences, their causes, possibly disease activity or prior therapy, remain undefined. At baseline, newly diagnosed patients reportedly showed less TCR diversity than healthy donors.

Concerning this clone itself: Its matching antigen is unknown.

Germline loops: CDR1 LNHDA, CDR2 SQIVND (reference sequence). This CDR3 has 14 residues. After removal of 10 bases from V and 10 bases from J, the junction contained 9 bases not matched to a gene. Clones were sequenced by immunoSEQ multiplex PCR, and TCRdb holds only the in-frame ones, with some missing. Of tens of thousands of clones listed, more than 80% were seen once; the top ten hold about 0.33%. Time point given: newly diagnosed, previously untreated cHL patient sample. Magnetic negative selection of thawed PBMCs was the method by which CD4+ T cells were purified. Comparators were PBMCs taken from newly diagnosed, untreated classical Hodgkin lymphoma.

The clonotype comes from a human donor with classical Hodgkin lymphoma. Sequenced sample: CD4+ T cells from blood. The chain uses TRBV19 and TRBJ2-1; 14 bases fit TRBD2. CDR3 sequence: CATGTSGSQREQFF. CDR3 nucleotide sequence: TGTGCCACGGGGACTAGCGGGAGTCAACGGGAGCAGTTCTTC. Using reference TRBV19 and TRBJ2-1 for the parts outside the CDR3, the full variable domain is DGGITQSPKYLFRKEGQNVTLSCEQNLNHDAMYWYRQDPGQGLRLIYYSQIVNDFQKGDIAEGYSVSREKKESFPLTVTSAQKNPTAFYLCATGTSGSQREQFFGPGTRLTVL.